Below are 29 T cell receptor beta chains sequenced from a single sample in a study of blood T cell repertoires in COVID-19. Profiling relied on immunoSEQ multiplex PCR, and the TCRdb table lists in-frame clones only, not all of them. The data show under 350,000 clones, with around nine tenths seen just once and about 2% held by the top ten. The sequenced sample consisted of PBMCs or T cells enriched from blood (not recorded which). These receptors came from a woman aged 55-69 years who had recovered from COVID-19.

In its sample, this clone was seen once. The chain couples TRBV24-1 to TRBJ1-4; possible D gene TRBD1, 5 bases. The length of the CDR3 is 15 residues. From germline, CDR1 is KGHDR and CDR2 SFDVKD. Trimming cost V 3 bases and J 6 bases, with 13 bases left between them. In nucleotides, the CDR3 is TGTGCCACCAGTGATCGGACGGCGGGGGATGAAAAACTGTTTTTT. Translation gives CATSDRTAGDEKLFF.

The chain has TRBV19 and TRBJ1-4, with 9 bases identical to TRBD1. Losses at the gene ends were 3 bases for V and 8 bases for J; bases not matched to a gene: 7. Germline CDR1 LNHDA, CDR2 SQIVND (reference sequence). The CDR3 has 15 amino acids. Here the CDR3 reads CASSIGDRVLEKLFF. Here the CDR3 DNA reads TGTGCCAGTAGTATTGGGGACAGGGTATTGGAAAAACTGTTTTTT.

The chain combines TRBV29-1 with TRBJ2-5, with D possibly matching TRBD2 (6 bases). This CDR3 comprises 12 residues. Trimming stripped 6 bases from V and 5 bases from J, with 13 bases between. Germline CDR1 and CDR2: SQVTM and ANQGSEA. CDR3 sequence reads: CSVSRAGETQYF. The CDR3 region has the DNA TGCAGCGTAAGCAGGGCGGGGGAGACCCAGTACTTC.

The rearrangement links TRBV6-1 to TRBJ2-7; 10 nucleotides align to TRBD1. The CDR3 consists of 18 residues. Germline V gene data show CDR1 as MNHNS and CDR2 as SASEGT. Trimming at V came to 4 bases and at J to 0 bases, leaving 12 bases not matched to a gene. CDR3 amino acids: CASSGQGTGASRSYEQYF. The CDR3 DNA reads as TGTGCCAGCAGTGGTCAAGGGACAGGGGCTTCACGCTCCTACGAGCAGTACTTC.

The chain carries TRBV3-1 (or the pseudogene TRBV3-2) and TRBJ1-3; D is unclear. The germline CDR1 and CDR2 sequences are LGHDT and YNNKEL (reference sequence). The CDR3 covers 13 residues. V lost 6 bases, J lost 8 bases, and 14 bases lay in between. The CDR3 region is CASRFTTDYTIYF. The CDR3 bases are TGTGCCAGCAGGTTCACAACGGACTACACCATATATTTT.

The chain recombines TRBV7-3 with TRBJ2-2, with TRBD2 matching 8 bases. In germline, CDR1 is SGHTA, CDR2 FQGTGA. CDR3 size: 16 residues. V shed 4 bases, J shed 12 bases, and the junction held 16 bases outside the gene matches. CDR3 loop: CASSSQGSGNSRKLFF. CDR3 nucleotide sequence: TGTGCCAGCAGCTCCCAGGGTAGCGGGAACTCGCGGAAGCTGTTTTTT.

The rearrangement uses TRBV9 and TRBJ2-7; D not resolved. The CDR3 loop spans 15 amino acids. The V gene lost 1 base and the J gene lost 2 bases, with 13 bases spanning the gap. Germline assignment: CDR1 SGDLS and CDR2 YYNGEE. The chain's CDR3 is CASSVSSRSTYEQYF. The CDR3 DNA sequence: TGTGCCAGCAGCGTAAGTTCCCGGAGTACCTACGAGCAGTACTTC.

This chain links TRBV7-3 with TRBJ2-1, with 9 bases lining up with TRBD2. This CDR3 is built from 15 residues. The trim removed 6 bases at V and 7 bases at J, leaving 10 bases unmatched. Germline CDR1 is SGHTA and CDR2 is FQGTGA. The DNA of the CDR3 is TGTGCCAGCAGTCCGGGACTAGCTCGAGGAAATGAGCAGTTCTTC. As protein: CASSPGLARGNEQFF.

The chain links TRBV7-2 to TRBJ1-4, with D maybe TRBD1 (5 bases). The V end lost 3 bases, the J end lost 5 bases, and 7 bases lay between the germline ends. The CDR3 is 13 amino acids. Looked up from germline, CDR1 is SGHTA and CDR2 is FQGNSA. This CDR3 reads CASSLAGNEKLFF. The CDR3 DNA reads as TGTGCCAGCAGCTTGGCAGGGAATGAAAAACTGTTTTTT.

This clone has only a few counts. The chain uses TRBV24-1 and TRBJ1-5; D call uncertain. The germline V gene encodes CDR1 KGHDR and CDR2 SFDVKD. This CDR3 region has 13 residues. V lost 0 bases and J lost 12, with 11 bases in between. The CDR3 reads CATSDLSYAGQHF. CDR3 nucleotides: TGTGCCACCAGTGATTTGAGCTATGCTGGCCAGCATTTT.

This rearrangement joins TRBV12-3 or TRBV12-4 to TRBJ2-3, with D unresolved. This CDR3 is built from 12 residues. V lost 3 bases, J lost 10 bases, and 11 bases lay in between. As DNA, the CDR3 is TGTGCCAGCAGTTTTGTTTTAGTGGCGCAGTATTTT. Protein product: CASSFVLVAQYF.

The chain uses TRBV27 and TRBJ1-2, with a weak D call TRBD1 (6 bases). V gave up 5 bases and J gave up 4 bases, with 17 bases separating them. The germline V gene has CDR1 MNHEY and CDR2 SMNVEV (reference sequence). This CDR3 contains 15 residues. DNA for the CDR3: TGTGCCAGCAGTAGTGCAGGGGCCCCCCTCTATGGCTACACCTTC. This encodes CASSSAGAPLYGYTF.

The chain links TRBV9 to TRBJ1-1; D gene unclear. This CDR3 is 11 amino acids long. The germline gives CDR1 SGDLS, CDR2 YYNGEE. Deletions cut 3 bases from V and 3 bases from J, with 3 bases between. CDR3 sequence (DNA): TGTGCCAGCAGCGCCGACACTGAAGCTTTCTTT. It yields the protein CASSADTEAFF.

The chain joins TRBV29-1 to TRBJ2-5; 9 nucleotides align to TRBD2. The germline V gene has CDR1 SQVTM and CDR2 ANQGSEA. The CDR3 extends over 13 amino acids. Trimming took 5 bases from V and 4 from J; bases not matched to a gene: 5. The CDR3 coding sequence is TGCAGCGTTACGTTAGCGGGGGCAGAGACCCAGTACTTC. Translated: CSVTLAGAETQYF.

Only a few counts were recorded for this clone. Other DNA variants within this sample encode the same CDR3. As DNA, the CDR3 is TGTGCTAGTGGTCGGACAGGGGCGAACACTGAAGCTTTCTTT. Its translation is CASGRTGANTEAFF. The genes are TRBV12-5 and TRBJ1-1; TRBD1 aligns across 9 bases. This CDR3 has 14 residues. J was trimmed by 1 base and V by 5 bases; bases with no gene match: 2. CDR1 LGHNT and CDR2 FRNRAP come from the germline V gene. Together with reference TRBV12-5 and TRBJ1-1, the CDR3 gives the full variable domain: DARVTQTPRHKVTEMGQEVTMRCQPILGHNTVFWYRQTMMQGLELLAYFRNRAPLDDSGMPKDRFSAEMPDATLATLKIQPSEPRDSAVYFCASGRTGANTEAFFGQGTRLTVV.

The V call is TRBV25-1, the J call TRBJ2-1, with TRBD2 matching over 14 bases. J lost 9 bases, V lost 5 bases, and 12 bases had no gene match. Germline V gene data show CDR1 as MGHDK and CDR2 as SYGVNS. This CDR3 contains 17 residues. This chain's CDR3 is CASSSAVGTSGSGEQFF. CDR3 DNA sequence: TGTGCCAGCAGTAGCGCTGTTGGGACTAGCGGGAGTGGTGAGCAGTTCTTC.

The chain carries TRBV5-1 and TRBJ1-5, with 7 positions matching TRBD1. This CDR3 is 14 amino acids long. V was pared by 0 bases and J by 5 bases, with 2 bases of the junction left unmatched. CDR1 SGHRS and CDR2 YFSETQ come from the germline V gene. The CDR3 is CASSLGRGDQPQHF. The CDR3, as DNA: TGCGCCAGCAGCTTGGGCAGGGGGGATCAGCCCCAGCATTTT.

This clone appeared a few times. The chain links TRBV7-9 to TRBJ2-5; D gene unclear. V gave up 8 bases and J gave up 1 base, with 5 bases separating them. The CDR3 is 11 residues long. The germline gives CDR1 SEHNR, CDR2 FQNEAQ (reference sequence). CDR3 in amino acids: CASHSQETQYF. CDR3 in DNA: TGTGCCAGCCACTCCCAAGAGACCCAGTACTTC.

The V and J genes are TRBV27 and TRBJ1-1, with unresolved D. The length of the CDR3 is 15 residues. CDR1 and CDR2 (germline): MNHEY, SMNVEV (reference sequence). Trimming took off 3 bases at V and 2 bases at J, with 13 bases between the two ends. Written as DNA, the CDR3 is TGTGCCAGCAGTTTGGGAGGAATATCTAACACTGAAGCTTTCTTT. It specifies CASSLGGISNTEAFF.

This clone was seen more than once but under ten times. The chain links TRBV4-1 to TRBJ2-7; 11 bases fit TRBD1. The junction had 6 bases not matched to a gene; V was cut back by 2 bases and J by 3 bases. CDR1 is MGHRA, CDR2 YSYEKL, per germline. The CDR3 extends over 16 amino acids. The CDR3 nucleotides are TGCGCCAGCAGCCAACCAACCGGGACAGGGGGCTACGAGCAGTACTTC. It yields the protein CASSQPTGTGGYEQYF.

The chain combines TRBV2 with TRBJ2-7; D not resolved. CDR1 and CDR2 from the germline V gene are SNHLY and FYNNEI. Deletions cut 7 bases from V and 3 bases from J, with 10 bases between. CDR3 size: 12 residues. CDR3 coding DNA: TGTGCCAGCAAGCTTCGAGTCTACGAGCAGTACTTC. As protein: CASKLRVYEQYF.

The chain employs TRBV7-8 and TRBJ1-2; D is ambiguous. Germline V gene lookup returns CDR1 SGHVS and CDR2 FQNEAQ. V shed 5 bases and J shed 8 bases, with 12 bases lying between them. CDR3 length: 12 residues. CDR3 residues: CASSPADRGYTF. CDR3 DNA: TGTGCCAGCAGCCCTGCGGATAGAGGCTACACCTTC. Looking up the rest from reference TRBV7-8 and TRBJ1-2 gives the full variable domain: GAGVSQSPRYKVAKRGQDVALRCDPISGHVSLFWYQQALGQGPEFLTYFQNEAQLDKSGLPSDRFFAERPEGSVSTLKIQRTQQEDSAVYLCASSPADRGYTFGSGTRLTVV.

V usage is TRBV5-8 and J usage is TRBJ1-6, with TRBD1 matching 8 bases. V dropped 0 bases and J dropped 8; count of bases not matched to a gene: 4. Germline assignment: CDR1 SGHTS and CDR2 YDEGEE. The CDR3 is 15 amino acids. CDR3 in DNA: TGTGCCAGCAGCTTGGCGCAGGGGGCTTATTCACCCCTCCACTTT. Translation: CASSLAQGAYSPLHF.

The chain links TRBV5-6 to TRBJ2-2, with unresolved D. The germline V and J ends were trimmed by 0 bases and 8 bases, with 5 bases remaining between them. This CDR3 is built from 12 residues. Germline V gene lookup returns CDR1 SGHDT and CDR2 YYEEEE. CDR3 in DNA: TGTGCCAGCAGCTTGGGTTTAGGGGAGCTGTTTTTT. Its translation: CASSLGLGELFF.

The rearrangement uses TRBV3-1 (or the pseudogene TRBV3-2) and TRBJ1-6, with a tentative D call TRBD1 (6 bases). CDR1 is LGHDT, CDR2 YNNKEL, per germline (reference sequence). Trimming removed 9 bases from V and 5 bases from J, with 14 bases in between. This CDR3 contains 14 residues. In nucleotides, the CDR3 is TGTGCCAGTAACCGGGACACCCATAATTCACCCCTCCACTTT. This codes for CASNRDTHNSPLHF.

The gene calls are TRBV27 and TRBJ1-1; possibly TRBD1 for D (6 bases). V lost 5 bases and J 4 bases, leaving 20 bases between the germline ends. The CDR3 has 16 amino acids. CDR1 and CDR2 (germline): MNHEY, SMNVEV (reference sequence). The CDR3 sequence is CASSVRTGIGGTEAFF. The CDR3 nucleotides read TGTGCCAGCAGTGTTCGTACAGGGATAGGGGGCACTGAAGCTTTCTTT.

This clone was recorded once. The chain links TRBV4-1 to TRBJ1-1; tentative D call: TRBD1 (5 bases). The V end was cut by 5 bases, the J end by 4 bases, with 14 bases between. The CDR3 has 14 residues. Germline assignment: CDR1 MGHRA and CDR2 YSYEKL. The CDR3 loop reads CASSSLPGVTEAFF. The CDR3 nucleotides read TGCGCCAGCAGCTCTCTCCCGGGGGTCACTGAAGCTTTCTTT.

The chain is built from TRBV11-3 and TRBJ2-5; TRBD2 matches 10 bases. CDR1 and CDR2 (germline): SGHNT, YENEEA. Trimming cost V 1 base and J 3 bases; bases outside gene matches: 8. There are 17 residues in the CDR3. The CDR3 sequence is CASSLGFTSGTKETQYF. DNA for the CDR3: TGTGCCAGCAGCTTAGGTTTTACTAGCGGGACAAAAGAGACCCAGTACTTC.

The gene calls are TRBV5-1 and TRBJ2-3; D might be TRBD1 (7 bases). The germline V gene encodes CDR1 SGHRS and CDR2 YFSETQ. Trimming pared 3 bases from V and 1 base from J, leaving 18 bases between. The CDR3 has 17 residues. CDR3 amino acids: CASSSGVGGRGTDTQYF. For the CDR3, the DNA is TGCGCCAGCAGCTCGGGGGTAGGGGGCCGGGGCACAGATACGCAGTATTTT. Supplemented by reference TRBV5-1 and TRBJ2-3, the full variable domain reads KAGVTQTPRYLIKTRGQQVTLSCSPISGHRSVSWYQQTPGQGLQFLFEYFSETQRNKGNFPGRFSGRQFSNSRSEMNVSTLELGDSALYLCASSSGVGGRGTDTQYFGPGTRLTVL.